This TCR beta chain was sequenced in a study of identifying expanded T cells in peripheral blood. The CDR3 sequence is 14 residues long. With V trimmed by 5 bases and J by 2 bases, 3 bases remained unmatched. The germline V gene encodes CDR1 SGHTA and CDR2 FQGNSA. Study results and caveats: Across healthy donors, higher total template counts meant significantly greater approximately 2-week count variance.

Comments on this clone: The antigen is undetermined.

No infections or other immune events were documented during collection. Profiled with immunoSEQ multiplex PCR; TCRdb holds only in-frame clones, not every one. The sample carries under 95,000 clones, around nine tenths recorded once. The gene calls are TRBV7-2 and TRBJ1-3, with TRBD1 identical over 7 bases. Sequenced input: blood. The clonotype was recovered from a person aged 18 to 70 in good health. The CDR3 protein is CASSPRGPGNTIYF. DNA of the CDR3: TGTGCCAGCAGCCCAAGGGGGCCTGGAAACACCATATATTTT. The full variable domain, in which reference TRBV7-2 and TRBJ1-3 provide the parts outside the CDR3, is GAGVSQSPSNKVTEKGKDVELRCDPISGHTALYWYRQSLGQGLEFLIYFQGNSAPDKSGLPSDRFSAERTGGSVSTLTIQRTQQEDSAVYLCASSPRGPGNTIYFGEGSWLTVV.